The 14 T cell receptor beta chains reported below all come from one sample, sequenced in a study of shared clonotypes between healthy human individuals. Sequenced by immunoSEQ multiplex PCR; TCRdb stores in-frame clones only, minus some. The data show about 680,000 clones, under 95% seen once. Naive CD8 cells, CD45RO-negative and positively selected for CCR7, excluded terminally differentiated effector memory CD45RA+ cells. The sample comprised naive CD8+ T cells sorted from blood. These receptors originate from a man aged 25-40 years in good health.

The CDR3 nucleotides are TGCGCCAGCAGCTCGGGGGTTGGGTATGAAAAACTGTTTTTT. It specifies CASSSGVGYEKLFF. The chain has TRBV5-1 and TRBJ1-4, with a tentative D call TRBD1 (5 bases). Germline lookup yields CDR1 SGHRS and CDR2 YFSETQ. V was shortened by 3 bases and J by 6 bases, with 12 bases between the two germline ends. The length of the CDR3 is 14 residues. The full variable domain, in which reference TRBV5-1 and TRBJ1-4 provide the parts outside the CDR3, is KAGVTQTPRYLIKTRGQQVTLSCSPISGHRSVSWYQQTPGQGLQFLFEYFSETQRNKGNFPGRFSGRQFSNSRSEMNVSTLELGDSALYLCASSSGVGYEKLFFGSGTQLSVL.

The chain uses TRBV4-3 and TRBJ2-3; 8 nucleotides agree with TRBD2. Germline V gene data show CDR1 as LGHNA and CDR2 as YSLEER. Trimming removed 4 bases from V and 0 bases from J; junction bases left unmatched: 9. The CDR3 totals 17 residues. CDR3 nucleotide sequence: TGCGCCAGCAGCCTCGCATTAGCGGGATTTAGCACAGATACGCAGTATTTT. Amino acid sequence: CASSLALAGFSTDTQYF.

The chain recombines TRBV10-3 with TRBJ2-7, with D possibly being TRBD2 (7 bases). Trimming removed 6 bases from V and 6 bases from J, with 24 bases in between. The length of the CDR3 is 16 residues. Germline V gene sequence: CDR1 ENHRY, CDR2 SYGVKD. The CDR3 nucleotides read TGTGCCATCAGCGCCCTGGGGGCACCTGGGGGGGTCGAGCAGTACTTC. It encodes CAISALGAPGGVEQYF.

This rearrangement joins TRBV7-9 to TRBJ2-1; 10 nucleotides match TRBD2. After removal of 5 bases from V and 5 bases from J, the junction contained 6 bases not matched to a gene. Germline CDR1 is SEHNR and CDR2 is FQNEAQ (reference sequence). The CDR3 spans 15 residues. The CDR3 DNA reads as TGTGCCAGCAGCCCAGGGACTAGCGTAAACAATGAGCAGTTCTTC. Translating it yields CASSPGTSVNNEQFF.

The chain has TRBV4-1 and TRBJ1-4; unclear D gene. The CDR3 contains 16 residues. In germline, CDR1 is MGHRA, CDR2 YSYEKL. The ends were cut back, 0 bases at V and 7 bases at J, with 15 bases in the middle. CDR3 loop: CASSQERWGSGEKLFF. The CDR3, as DNA: TGCGCCAGCAGCCAAGAAAGGTGGGGATCTGGTGAAAAACTGTTTTTT.

This chain links TRBV27 with TRBJ2-7; TRBD2 matches at 7 bases. This CDR3 contains 14 residues. Germline assignment: CDR1 MNHEY and CDR2 SMNVEV (reference sequence). Trimming at V came to 6 bases and at J to 3 bases, leaving 8 bases not matched to a gene. CDR3 sequence (DNA): TGTGCCAGCAGCCATAGCGGGCTAGACTACGAGCAGTACTTC. It translates to CASSHSGLDYEQYF.

This sequence joins TRBV15 and TRBJ2-1, with D tentatively TRBD1 (5 bases). V was shortened by 0 bases and J by 0 bases, with 12 bases between the two germline ends. Germline V gives CDR1 LNHNV, CDR2 YYDKDF (reference sequence). The CDR3 consists of 17 residues. CDR3 nucleotide sequence: TGTGCCACCAGCAGAGATAGGGGCGGCAGCTCCTACAATGAGCAGTTCTTC. Its translation is CATSRDRGGSSYNEQFF.

J is TRBJ2-3 and V is TRBV9; TRBD1 or TRBD2 may be the D gene (6 bases each). This CDR3 has 15 amino acids. V dropped 3 bases and J dropped 2 bases, with 13 bases sitting between them. CDR1 is SGDLS and CDR2 is YYNGEE in the germline V gene. The CDR3 is CASSGRDTFTDTQYF. DNA of the CDR3: TGTGCCAGCAGCGGGCGGGACACATTCACAGATACGCAGTATTTT.

This chain connects TRBV2 to TRBJ2-5; tentatively, D is TRBD1 (7 bases). From germline, CDR1 is SNHLY and CDR2 FYNNEI. This CDR3 has 15 amino acids. Between the trimmed V and J ends, which lost 3 bases and 4 bases, there was a span of 15 bases. CDR3 DNA: TGTGCCAGCAGTGATTTAGCGGCAGGGGGAGAGACCCAGTACTTC. It is translated as CASSDLAAGGETQYF.

This clone has only one observation. Other DNA sequences in this sample translate to the same CDR3. The J gene is TRBJ1-1, the V gene TRBV11-2, with D uncertain. Per germline, CDR1 SGHAT and CDR2 FQNNGV. The CDR3 totals 11 residues. Trimming removed 6 bases at V and 1 base at J, with 3 bases between. The DNA of the CDR3 is TGTGCCAGCAGTCCGAACACTGAAGCTTTCTTT. Translation gives CASSPNTEAFF.

Only one count was recorded for this clone. The chain uses TRBV29-1 and TRBJ2-1; D is perhaps TRBD2 (5 bases). Trimming removed 3 bases at V and 3 bases at J, with 9 bases between. CDR1 is SQVTM, CDR2 ANQGSEA, per germline. The CDR3 loop spans 13 amino acids. This CDR3 reads CSVERVNYNEQFF. CDR3 coding DNA: TGCAGCGTTGAGCGGGTCAACTACAATGAGCAGTTCTTC.

This clone was detected once. This chain's CDR3 is CASSSLTGDFSGQNIQYF. In DNA form, the CDR3 reads TGTGCCAGCAGTTCTTTAACGGGAGACTTTTCGGGGCAAAACATTCAGTACTTC. The J gene is TRBJ2-4, the V gene TRBV28, with D tentatively TRBD2 (6 bases). The V end was cut by 4 bases, the J end by 5 bases, with 24 bases between. The CDR3 loop spans 18 amino acids. Germline CDR1 and CDR2: MDHEN and SYDVKM.

This chain connects TRBV5-1 to TRBJ1-2, with a weak D call TRBD1 (5 bases). The germline V gene encodes CDR1 SGHRS and CDR2 YFSETQ. The germline V and J ends were trimmed by 3 bases and 2 bases, with 20 bases remaining between them. CDR3 length: 17 residues. CDR3 in amino acids: CASSSPTDNPINYGYTF. CDR3 in DNA: TGCGCCAGCAGCTCCCCGACGGACAACCCAATCAACTATGGCTACACCTTC.

The chain uses TRBV6-1 and TRBJ2-2, with D possibly TRBD2 on 6 matching bases. This CDR3 has 17 amino acids. The germline V gene encodes CDR1 MNHNS and CDR2 SASEGT. V was clipped by 3 bases and J by 4 bases, with 18 bases between them. The CDR3 DNA sequence: TGTGCCAGCAGTGATCCGGGGGAAAGGGCCCGCACCGGGGAGCTGTTTTTT. Its protein is CASSDPGERARTGELFF.